Listed below are T cell receptor beta chains from one sample, sequenced in a study of vaccination effects on CD4 cells after COVID-19. No antigen is known for these receptors. TCRdb's copy holds only in-frame clones and misses some; the assay was immunoSEQ multiplex PCR. The sample lists over 55,000 clones, approximately 71% occurring once. This sample comprised CD4+ T cells from PBMCs cultured with HCoV-OC43 spike peptides, obtained before COVID-19 vaccination. These receptors were taken from a human donor who received a COVID-19 vaccine. The CDR3 runs from the conserved cysteine through the conserved F or W. Fields, in order: D gene, J gene, clone size, V gene, CDR3 length, CDR3 DNA, CDR3 protein. D genes are given only for firm matches. Clone sizes are given selectively: once, few, many, or a class where the clone is expanded.

D: NA
J: TRBJ1-1
size: NA
V: TRBV7-8
length: 14
DNA: TGTGCCAGCAGCTGGGTGAGAGGGGAGACTGAAGCTTTCTTT
CDR3: CASSWVRGETEAFF

D: TRBD1
J: TRBJ1-3
size: few
V: TRBV18
length: 15
DNA: TGTGCCAGCTCACCACCGACAGGGAGGGGAAACACCATATATTTT
CDR3: CASSPPTGRGNTIYF

D: NA
J: TRBJ1-2
size: once
V: TRBV24-1
length: 14
DNA: TGTGCCACCCCGGCGGCGGAGAGGGGTGGAGGCTACACCTTC
CDR3: CATPAAERGGGYTF

D: TRBD1
J: TRBJ2-3
size: NA
V: TRBV3-1/TRBV3-2
length: 15
DNA: TGTGCCAGCAGCTCGGGACAGGAGAACACAGATACGCAGTATTTT
CDR3: CASSSGQENTDTQYF

D: NA
J: TRBJ1-6
size: few
V: TRBV28
length: 12
DNA: TGTGCCAGCAGGGGACCTCTTTCACCCCTCCACTTT
CDR3: CASRGPLSPLHF

D: TRBD2
J: TRBJ2-2
size: NA
V: TRBV5-1
length: 15
DNA: TGCGCCAGCAGCCTAAAGGGACTAGTAACCGGGGAGCTGTTTTTT
CDR3: CASSLKGLVTGELFF

D: TRBD1
J: TRBJ2-1
size: once
V: TRBV15
length: 16
DNA: TGTGCCACCAGCTTCCCAGGGGGCAGGTCTGACAATGAGCAGTTCTTC
CDR3: CATSFPGGRSDNEQFF

D: NA
J: TRBJ2-1
size: NA
V: TRBV6-2/TRBV6-3
length: 15
DNA: TGTGCCAGCAGCCTAACCCCCTGGTCGGTGGGGGGGCAGTTCTTC
CDR3: CASSLTPWSVGGQFF

D: TRBD1
J: TRBJ1-2
size: few
V: TRBV6-4
length: 14
DNA: TGTGCCAGCAAACCTCTTCGGGACAGCTATGGCTACACCTTC
CDR3: CASKPLRDSYGYTF

D: NA
J: TRBJ1-2
size: NA
V: TRBV6-5
length: 11
DNA: TGTGCCAGCAGGGGGGGGCAGGCCATGACCTTC
CDR3: CASRGGQAMTF

D: TRBD1
J: TRBJ1-6
size: NA
V: TRBV6-5
length: 15
DNA: TGTGCCAGCAGTCCAACAGGGGACTCGTATTCACCCCTCCACTTT
CDR3: CASSPTGDSYSPLHF

D: TRBD1
J: TRBJ1-2
size: NA
V: TRBV30
length: 15
DNA: TGTGCCTGGAGTGCCCCGACAGGGGGCAACTATGGCTACACCTTC
CDR3: CAWSAPTGGNYGYTF

D: NA
J: TRBJ1-5
size: few
V: TRBV18
length: 12
DNA: TGTGCCAGCTCGGATCGGTATCAGCCCCAGCATTTT
CDR3: CASSDRYQPQHF

D: NA
J: TRBJ2-2
size: NA
V: TRBV29-1
length: 12
DNA: TGCGGAGGGGGCTGGGGTACCGGGGAGCTGTTTTTT
CDR3: CGGGWGTGELFF

D: NA
J: TRBJ2-5
size: NA
V: TRBV11-2
length: 15
DNA: TGTGCCAGCAGCTTAGGGGGGTCCGGCAAAGAGACCCAGTACTTC
CDR3: CASSLGGSGKETQYF

D: TRBD2
J: TRBJ2-3
size: few
V: TRBV7-2
length: 14
DNA: TGTGCCAGCAGCCGGGGGGGCGAGGGAGATACGCAGTATTTT
CDR3: CASSRGGEGDTQYF

D: NA
J: TRBJ2-3
size: NA
V: TRBV3-1/TRBV3-2
length: 16
DNA: TGTGCCAGCAGCAAGGACCTTACTAGCCCCGCAGATACGCAGTATTTT
CDR3: CASSKDLTSPADTQYF

D: NA
J: TRBJ2-1
size: NA
V: TRBV5-1
length: 14
DNA: TGCGCCAGCAGCTTGGCAGGGGCAGTCAATGAGCAGTTCTTC
CDR3: CASSLAGAVNEQFF

D: TRBD2
J: TRBJ2-3
size: NA
V: TRBV7-3
length: 16
DNA: TGTGCCAGCAGCTTAACTTTAACTAGCGGCACAGATACGCAGTATTTT
CDR3: CASSLTLTSGTDTQYF

D: NA
J: TRBJ2-1
size: NA
V: TRBV5-8
length: 15
DNA: TGTGCCAGCAGCTTTAGGACCCCGGTCCGCAATGAGCAGTTCTTC
CDR3: CASSFRTPVRNEQFF

D: NA
J: TRBJ1-2
size: few
V: TRBV5-1
length: 13
DNA: TGCGCCAGCAGCTTGACGGCCAACTATGGCTACACCTTC
CDR3: CASSLTANYGYTF

D: NA
J: TRBJ2-3
size: NA
V: TRBV19
length: 15
DNA: TGTGCCAGTAGTATACGTAAGGGGGAGGGATATACGCAGTATTTT
CDR3: CASSIRKGEGYTQYF

D: TRBD1
J: TRBJ1-1
size: few
V: TRBV7-2
length: 14
DNA: TGTGCCAGCAGGAGACAGGGGCCGAACACTGAAGCTTTCTTT
CDR3: CASRRQGPNTEAFF

D: NA
J: TRBJ1-5
size: few
V: TRBV21-1
length: 14
DNA: TGTGCCAGCGGGACAGGGCCGAGCAATCAGCCCCAGCATTTT
CDR3: CASGTGPSNQPQHF

D: TRBD2
J: TRBJ2-3
size: NA
V: TRBV7-2
length: 15
DNA: TGTGCCAGCAGCTTAGGTAGCGGGGCCCCTAATACGCAGTATTTT
CDR3: CASSLGSGAPNTQYF

D: NA
J: TRBJ2-1
size: NA
V: TRBV10-1
length: 12
DNA: TGCGCCAGCAGCTCCCCCGGGAAGGAGCAGTTCTTC
CDR3: CASSSPGKEQFF

D: NA
J: TRBJ2-5
size: NA
V: TRBV6-5
length: 16
DNA: TGTGCCAGCAGTTACGGGGCCATAGCGGCGAGTGAGACCCAGTACTTC
CDR3: CASSYGAIAASETQYF

D: NA
J: TRBJ2-3
size: NA
V: TRBV24-1
length: 16
DNA: TGTGCCACCACCGAATTCGGGGGGCCTAGCACAGATACGCAGTATTTT
CDR3: CATTEFGGPSTDTQYF

D: TRBD2
J: TRBJ2-5
size: once
V: TRBV6-4
length: 15
DNA: TGTGCCAGCAGTGAGTCAGCGGGGACTAGAGAGACCCAGTACTTC
CDR3: CASSESAGTRETQYF

D: NA
J: TRBJ1-6
size: NA
V: TRBV6-5
length: 13
DNA: TGTGCCAGCAGTTACGCACAGGATTCACCCCTCCACTTT
CDR3: CASSYAQDSPLHF

D: TRBD2
J: TRBJ2-3
size: NA
V: TRBV5-8
length: 18
DNA: TGTGCCAGTCCGGGACTAGCGGGGCGCAATTCCGGCACAGATACGCAGTATTTT
CDR3: CASPGLAGRNSGTDTQYF